Listed below are T cell receptor beta chains from one sample, sequenced in a study of control samples from healthy donors and cancer patients. Produced via immunoSEQ multiplex PCR; TCRdb's table is partial and in-frame only. The sample records over 150,000 clones, 90% to 95% being singletons. Sequencing was carried out using blood. These TCRs come from a man aged 35-49 years in good health. Both conserved end residues are part of each CDR3. A D gene is named only where the DNA matches it firmly. For some rows the clone size is stated as once, few or many, or as a class when expanded; others skip it.

d_call	clone_size	v_call	j_call	cdr3_aa	cdr3_nt
.	.	TRBV10-1	TRBJ2-5	CASSESGTPQETQYF	TGCGCCAGCAGTGAGTCGGGGACCCCACAAGAGACCCAGTACTTC
.	.	TRBV6-2/TRBV6-3	TRBJ1-6	CASSYGQVNSPLHF	TGTGCCAGCAGTTACGGGCAGGTCAATTCACCCCTCCACTTT
.	.	TRBV28	TRBJ1-4	CASSFGEKLFF	TGTGCCAGCAGTTTCGGAGAAAAACTGTTTTTT
.	.	TRBV9	TRBJ2-1	CASSLTDNEQFF	TGTGCCAGCAGCTTGACAGACAATGAGCAGTTCTTC
.	.	TRBV2	TRBJ2-7	CASRESSYEQYF	TGTGCCAGCAGGGAAAGCTCCTACGAGCAGTACTTC
.	.	TRBV30	TRBJ2-1	CAWSVGGSYNEQFF	TGTGCCTGGAGTGTAGGGGGGTCCTACAATGAGCAGTTCTTC
TRBD2	.	TRBV5-4	TRBJ2-3	CASSSRPRGSGADTQYF	TGTGCCAGCAGCTCCAGACCGCGGGGGTCGGGGGCAGATACGCAGTATTTT
.	.	TRBV6-5	TRBJ1-5	CASETGPNQPQHF	TGCGCCTCAGAGACCGGGCCCAATCAGCCCCAGCATTTT
.	.	TRBV30	TRBJ1-6	CAWSVLGNSPLHF	TGTGCCTGGAGTGTATTGGGGAATTCACCCCTCCACTTT
.	.	TRBV2	TRBJ2-7	CASSGLSYEQYF	TGTGCCAGCAGTGGACTTTCCTACGAGCAGTACTTC
.	once	TRBV10-3	TRBJ1-1	CAISRSIGNTEAFF	TGTGCCATCAGCCGCTCAATTGGGAACACTGAAGCTTTCTTT
.	.	TRBV6-5	TRBJ1-2	CASTSGQAYGYTF	TGTGCCAGCACCTCCGGCCAGGCCTATGGCTACACCTTC
TRBD1	once	TRBV9	TRBJ2-1	CASSGDRGEYNEQFF	TGTGCCAGCAGCGGGGACAGGGGCGAGTACAATGAGCAGTTCTTC
.	.	TRBV2	TRBJ1-6	CASSGQGQFNSPLHF	TGTGCCAGCAGCGGACAAGGACAGTTTAATTCACCCCTCCACTTT
TRBD2	.	TRBV6-6	TRBJ2-3	CASGGGGSDTQYF	TGTGCCAGCGGCGGGGGAGGTTCAGATACGCAGTATTTT
TRBD1	once	TRBV6-2/TRBV6-3	TRBJ1-5	CASSYQTGAGNQPQHF	TGTGCCAGCAGTTACCAGACAGGGGCGGGCAATCAGCCCCAGCATTTT
.	.	TRBV7-8	TRBJ1-6	CASSEQGNPWNSPLHF	TGTGCCTCATCTGAGCAGGGGAACCCTTGGAATTCACCCCTCCACTTT
.	.	TRBV29-1	TRBJ1-2	CSAELAGSVGYTF	TGCAGCGCCGAGTTAGCGGGAAGTGTCGGCTACACCTTC
.	.	TRBV6-5	TRBJ1-4	CASIPPVGGEKLFF	TGTGCCAGCATTCCTCCCGTCGGGGGTGAAAAACTGTTTTTT
.	.	TRBV7-9	TRBJ2-3	CASSSPFTDTQYF	TGTGCCAGCAGCAGCCCCTTCACAGATACGCAGTATTTT
.	.	TRBV4-1	TRBJ1-2	CASSQTPGDGYTF	TGCGCCAGCAGCCAAACGCCAGGGGATGGCTACACCTTC
TRBD1	.	TRBV4-1	TRBJ1-2	CASSQGRGQGALGYTF	TGCGCCAGCAGCCAAGGCCGGGGACAGGGGGCTCTTGGCTACACCTTC
.	.	TRBV6-2/TRBV6-3	TRBJ2-2	CASSYSGGDTGELFF	TGTGCCAGCAGTTACTCAGGAGGGGACACCGGGGAGCTGTTTTTT
.	.	TRBV27	TRBJ2-7	CASSPWGGDSGLTKQYF	TGTGCCAGCAGTCCCTGGGGCGGGGACAGCGGCCTAACGAAGCAGTACTTC
.	.	TRBV21-1	TRBJ1-4	CASSGRDTSHATNEKLFF	TGTGCCAGCAGCGGCCGGGACACATCACATGCAACTAATGAAAAACTGTTTTTT
TRBD1	.	TRBV7-2	TRBJ2-7	CASSFGTGGTYEQYF	TGTGCCAGCAGCTTCGGGACAGGGGGAACCTACGAGCAGTACTTC
TRBD1	.	TRBV4-1	TRBJ2-7	CASSPKGQGGSYEQYF	TGCGCCAGCAGCCCAAAAGGACAGGGAGGTTCCTACGAGCAGTACTTC
.	.	TRBV18	TRBJ1-4	CASSLDSATNEKLFF	TGTGCCAGCTCGCTCGACAGTGCAACTAATGAAAAACTGTTTTTT
.	.	TRBV18	TRBJ1-4	CASSPSQGNEKLFF	TGTGCCAGCTCACCATCACAGGGAAATGAAAAACTGTTTTTT
.	.	TRBV7-9	TRBJ1-1	CASSIDRHTEAFF	TGTGCCAGCAGCATAGACAGGCACACTGAAGCTTTCTTT
.	.	TRBV5-1	TRBJ2-5	CASSLGVLISEGETQYF	TGCGCCAGCAGCTTGGGAGTTCTGATTTCTGAGGGAGAGACCCAGTACTTC
.	once	TRBV6-6	TRBJ1-4	CASSYDGGNEKLFF	TGTGCCAGCAGTTACGACGGGGGTAATGAAAAACTGTTTTTT
.	.	TRBV18	TRBJ2-7	CASSPDLASYEQYF	TGTGCCAGCTCACCGGACTTGGCCTCCTACGAGCAGTACTTC
.	.	TRBV4-1	TRBJ2-7	CASSQGLGYEQYF	TGCGCCAGCAGCCAAGGACTGGGCTACGAGCAGTACTTC
.	.	TRBV7-2	TRBJ2-2	CASSWVQGRKTGELFF	TGTGCCAGCAGCTGGGTGCAGGGACGGAAGACCGGGGAGCTGTTTTTT